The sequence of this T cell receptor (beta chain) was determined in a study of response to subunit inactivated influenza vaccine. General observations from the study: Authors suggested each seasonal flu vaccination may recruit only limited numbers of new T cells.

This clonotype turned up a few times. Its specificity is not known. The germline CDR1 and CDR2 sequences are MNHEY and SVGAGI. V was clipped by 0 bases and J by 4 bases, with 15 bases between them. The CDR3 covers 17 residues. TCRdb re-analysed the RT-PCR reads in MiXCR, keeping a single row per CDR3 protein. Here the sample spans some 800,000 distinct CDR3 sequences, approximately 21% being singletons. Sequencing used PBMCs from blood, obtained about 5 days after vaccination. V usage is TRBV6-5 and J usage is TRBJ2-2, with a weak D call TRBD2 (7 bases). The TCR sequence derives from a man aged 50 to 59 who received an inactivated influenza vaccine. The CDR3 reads CASSYSRSGGGTGELFF. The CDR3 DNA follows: TGTGCCAGCAGTTACTCGAGGTCGGGGGGCGGCACCGGGGAGCTGTTTTTT.